This TCR beta chain originates from a study of circulating and synovial CD4+ cells in juvenile arthritis. Assay used: immunoSEQ multiplex PCR; TCRdb lists only in-frame clones, some missing. The data show tens of thousands of clones, over 90% seen once. Looked up from germline, CDR1 is MDHEN and CDR2 is SYDVKM. This CDR3 region has 15 residues. The V end was cut by 4 bases, the J end by 3 bases, with 15 bases between. This clone was observed a single time. The sequence was obtained from a human donor with juvenile idiopathic arthritis. The V gene is TRBV28, the J gene TRBJ1-1; D unresolved. Specimen: CD4+ T cells from blood. The CDR3 DNA follows: TGTGCCAGCAGTTCTGTGTCAGCCCAGGACACTGAAGCTTTCTTT. Its protein product is CASSSVSAQDTEAFF.